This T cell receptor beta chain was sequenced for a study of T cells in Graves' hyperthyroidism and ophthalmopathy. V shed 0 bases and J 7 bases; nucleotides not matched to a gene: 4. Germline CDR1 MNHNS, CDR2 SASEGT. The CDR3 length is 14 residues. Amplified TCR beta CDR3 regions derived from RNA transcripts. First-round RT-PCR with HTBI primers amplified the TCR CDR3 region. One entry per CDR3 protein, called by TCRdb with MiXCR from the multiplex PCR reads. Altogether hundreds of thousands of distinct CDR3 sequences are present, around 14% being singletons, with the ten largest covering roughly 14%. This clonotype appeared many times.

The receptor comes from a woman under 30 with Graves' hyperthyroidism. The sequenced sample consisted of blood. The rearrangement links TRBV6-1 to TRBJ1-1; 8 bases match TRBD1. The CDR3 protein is CASSEAQGASEAFF. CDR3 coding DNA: TGTGCCAGCAGTGAAGCCCAGGGGGCGAGTGAAGCTTTCTTT.